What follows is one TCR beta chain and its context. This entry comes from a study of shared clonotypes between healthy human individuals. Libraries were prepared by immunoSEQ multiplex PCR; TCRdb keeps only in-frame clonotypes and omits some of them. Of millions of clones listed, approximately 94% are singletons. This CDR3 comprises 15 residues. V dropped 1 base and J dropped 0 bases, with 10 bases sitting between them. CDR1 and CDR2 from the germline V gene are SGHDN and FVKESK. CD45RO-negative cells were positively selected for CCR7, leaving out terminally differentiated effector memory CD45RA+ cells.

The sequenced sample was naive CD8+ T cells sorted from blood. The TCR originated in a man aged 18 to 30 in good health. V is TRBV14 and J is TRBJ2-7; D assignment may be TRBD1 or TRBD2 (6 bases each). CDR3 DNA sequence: TGTGCCAGCAGCCAAGGGAGGGACAACTCCTACGAGCAGTACTTC. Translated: CASSQGRDNSYEQYF.